This T cell receptor beta chain stems from a study of neurological immune-mediated disorders. In the study overall: For the approximately 35 multiple sclerosis patients, the disease was relapsing-remitting in about 31 and secondary progressive in 3. Study findings and constraints: Phylogenetic grouping assigned the repertoires of 18 of 34 multiple sclerosis patients to a single related-CDR3 cluster, which may represent a signature.

Noted time point: longitudinal time-point 3. Unsorted libraries came from 2 million PBMCs stored at -80 °C. Template-switch 5'RACE cDNA synthesis added a 10-nucleotide unique molecular identifier. One entry per CDR3 protein, called by TCRdb with MiXCR from the 5' RACE reads. The sample consists of about 84,000 distinct CDR3 sequences, approximately 4.6% of them appearing once. With 3 bases clipped from V and 2 bases from J, the junction kept 1 base outside the gene matches. The CDR3 covers 15 residues. This clonotype was seen many times. Its antigen is still unknown. The genes are TRBV12-3 or TRBV12-4 and TRBJ1-5; 10 nucleotides match TRBD1. The clonotype originates from a woman aged 60-70 years with multiple sclerosis. Specimen: PBMCs. CDR3 nucleotides: TGTGCCAGCAGTTTCGGGACAGGGGGCAATCAGCCCCAGCATTTT. It specifies CASSFGTGGNQPQHF.